This T cell receptor (beta chain) appears in the sequencing data of a study of T cells in localized non-small cell lung cancer. Assay used: immunoSEQ multiplex PCR; TCRdb lists only in-frame clones, some missing. The data contain 2,500 to 3,000 clones, roughly 28% of them singletons. The source was normal lung tissue next to the tumor, collected before any cancer treatment. The TCR sequence derives from a male donor older than 55 with stage II lung adenocarcinoma.

The DNA of the CDR3 is TGTGCCAGCAGCAGAGTAGGGGGACAGGGGGCTGAGACCCAGTACTTC. Translated, it gives CASSRVGGQGAETQYF. This rearrangement joins TRBV11-3 to TRBJ2-5, with 12 bases lining up with TRBD1. The trim removed 5 bases at V and 5 bases at J, leaving 9 bases unmatched. This CDR3 contains 16 residues. CDR1 SGHNT and CDR2 YENEEA come from the germline V gene.